The rows below give T cell receptor beta chains drawn from one sample of a study of regulatory T cells in long-lasting Graves disease. TCRdb fed the multiplex PCR reads into MiXCR, producing one record per CDR3 protein. The sample holds about 400,000 distinct CDR3 sequences; about 15% are singletons and the top ten take over 7.5%. The same sample was also used in a study of T cells in Graves' hyperthyroidism and ophthalmopathy.

The sample here was peripheral blood mononuclear cells (PBMCs), taken at new diagnosis, from a patient treated with antithyroid drugs. Receptors originate from a woman aged 40 to 50 with Graves disease. The CDR3 runs from the conserved cysteine through the conserved F or W. A D gene is named only where the DNA matches it firmly. Clone size is not always given. Where it is, it says once, few, many or a class for expanded clones.

J,size,V,D,DNA,CDR3
TRBJ2-6,NA,TRBV5-8,TRBD1,TGTGCCAGCAGCTGGGACAGGGGGCCTGGGGCCAACGTCCTGACTTTC,CASSWDRGPGANVLTF
TRBJ2-2,many,TRBV2,NA,TGTGCCACCAAAGAGAGGACTGCTAACACCGGGGAGCTGTTTTTT,CATKERTANTGELFF
TRBJ2-4,few,TRBV4-1,TRBD1,TGCGCCAGCAGCCAATTGGGACAGGCCAAAAACATTCAGTACTTC,CASSQLGQAKNIQYF
TRBJ2-2,NA,TRBV9,NA,TGTGCCAGCAGCGGAGGGGGCGGGATGCGGACCGGGGAGCTGTTTTTT,CASSGGGGMRTGELFF
TRBJ2-7,many,TRBV2,NA,TGTGCCAGCAGTGAAGGGGTAGCGGTCTCCTACGAGCAGTACTTC,CASSEGVAVSYEQYF
TRBJ2-1,many,TRBV25-1,NA,TGTGCCAGCAGTGAATTTGGGACCTACAATGAGCAGTTCTTC,CASSEFGTYNEQFF
TRBJ1-2,many,TRBV7-8,NA,TGTGCCAGCAGCCCCTCTGTCGTCTCCCACTATGGCTACACCTTC,CASSPSVVSHYGYTF
TRBJ2-5,many,TRBV7-2,TRBD2,TGTGCCAGCAGCCTCACAGGGACTAGCGGGAGGTTGGAGACCCAGTACTTC,CASSLTGTSGRLETQYF
TRBJ2-7,NA,TRBV9,TRBD1,TGTGCCAGCAGCCCCGGACAGGGTTCTGGCTACGAGCAGTACTTC,CASSPGQGSGYEQYF
TRBJ2-6,NA,TRBV7-2,NA,TGTGCCAGCAGCCCCGAGGATCCCTCAATTTTTGGAGGGGCTGGGGCCAACGTCCTGACTTTC,CASSPEDPSIFGGAGANVLTF
TRBJ2-5,NA,TRBV5-1,TRBD1,TGCGCCAGCAGCTCGACAGAGGGGGCCCAAGAGACCCAGTACTTC,CASSSTEGAQETQYF
TRBJ1-2,NA,TRBV2,TRBD1,TGTGCCAGCAGTGAAAGGCAGGGGGGGGCTTATGGCTACACCTTC,CASSERQGGAYGYTF
TRBJ1-6,few,TRBV11-3,NA,TGTGCCAGCAGCTCATCCAGGGGATACCCTAATTCACCCCTCCACTTT,CASSSSRGYPNSPLHF
TRBJ2-1,NA,TRBV7-9,TRBD2,TGTGCCAGCAGCCCTCCGACTAGCGGGTTTGGGAATGAGCAGTTCTTC,CASSPPTSGFGNEQFF
TRBJ2-4,NA,TRBV11-2,NA,TGTGCCAGCAGCCGGGACCGGGGCAGCATTCAGTACTTC,CASSRDRGSIQYF
TRBJ1-5,NA,TRBV20-1,NA,TGCAGTGCTAGTGCCCAGGAGTTTCAGCCCCAGCATTTT,CSASAQEFQPQHF
TRBJ2-2,many,TRBV27,TRBD2,TGTGCCAGCAGTTTAGGACTAGCGGGAGCCACCGGGGAGCTGTTTTTT,CASSLGLAGATGELFF
TRBJ2-4,many,TRBV27,TRBD2,TGTGCCAGCAGTTTATCGGGACTAGCGGGAGCGAAGGACAAAAACATTCAGTACTTC,CASSLSGLAGAKDKNIQYF
TRBJ2-7,many,TRBV28,NA,TGTGCCAGCAGTTTATATATGGAAGGGGGCGAGCAGTACTTC,CASSLYMEGGEQYF
TRBJ1-6,few,TRBV19,NA,TGTGCCGGTTCTCGGGACCGGGGTGGACCCCTCCACTTT,CAGSRDRGGPLHF
TRBJ2-1,many,TRBV27,TRBD1,TGTGCCAGCAGTCCTGCCCGAGGGGGCGTCTACAATGAGCAGTTCTTC,CASSPARGGVYNEQFF
TRBJ2-1,few,TRBV6-1,NA,TGTGCCAGCAGTGAAGCGGGCGGGGATGAGCAGTTCTTC,CASSEAGGDEQFF
TRBJ2-2,many,TRBV24-1,NA,TGTGCCACCAGTGGGGGAACCGGGGAGCTGTTTTTT,CATSGGTGELFF
TRBJ1-4,many,TRBV19,TRBD1,TGTGCCGCCGGGACAGGGGCTAGGGCTAATGAAAAACTGTTTTTT,CAAGTGARANEKLFF
TRBJ2-1,NA,TRBV20-1,NA,TGCAGTGCTACAAAGGGGAATGAGCAGTTCTTC,CSATKGNEQFF
TRBJ2-2,few,TRBV5-1,NA,TGCGCCAGCAGCTTGGTTGTTAGGGACGGGGAGCTGTTTTTT,CASSLVVRDGELFF
TRBJ2-3,NA,TRBV28,TRBD2,TGTGCCAGCAGTCCTACTAGCGGGAGATCGGTGGGTACGCAGTATTTT,CASSPTSGRSVGTQYF
TRBJ2-3,NA,TRBV3-1,NA,TGTGCCAGCAGCCACCCTCTCGGGAGAGGTAGTGCGGATACGCAGTATTTT,CASSHPLGRGSADTQYF
TRBJ1-5,many,TRBV30,NA,TGTGCCTGGAGCCGAGGGGAGGGCCTCGATCAGCCCCAGCATTTT,CAWSRGEGLDQPQHF
TRBJ2-7,many,TRBV6-5,TRBD1,TGTGCCAGCAGTTACCCCCGGACAGGGAACTCCTACGAGCAGTACTTC,CASSYPRTGNSYEQYF
TRBJ2-7,NA,TRBV29-1,TRBD2,TGCAGCGTTGACCCCAGCGGGAGCTCCTACGAGCAGTACTTC,CSVDPSGSSYEQYF